These 14 T cell receptor beta chains originate from one sample sequenced in a study of blood T cells in healthy people across ages. Primed by a sample-barcoded 5' primer and a J-beta primer mix, a second PCR proceeded for about 6 to 12 cycles. TCRdb processed the 5' RACE reads anew with MiXCR; each CDR3 protein has one entry. The profile shows roughly 1,700,000 distinct CDR3 sequences, 28% of them singletons. Sequencing used blood. The receptors were sampled from a woman aged 25-40 years in good health.

On this clonotype itself: The junction does not match germline at one end; this may be a read error. The CDR3 DNA reads TGTGCCAGCAGCCGTAGCGGGAGGTATACAGATACGGAGTATTTT. Amino acid sequence: CASSRSGRYTDTEYF. The chain uses TRBV12-3 or TRBV12-4 and TRBJ2-3, with 10 bases lining up with TRBD2. This CDR3 spans 15 amino acids.

The chain has TRBV7-6 and TRBJ2-5; TRBD2 aligns across 10 bases. From germline, CDR1 is SGHVS and CDR2 FNYEAQ. V trimming: 5 bases; J trimming: 4 bases; junction bases outside the gene matches: 10. CDR3 length equals 16 residues. In nucleotides, the CDR3 is TGTGCCAGCAGCCCACCTGCTAGCGGGGGCGGAGAGACCCAGTACTTC. Its translation: CASSPPASGGGETQYF.

In its sample, this clonotype was seen a few times. The V gene is TRBV2, the J gene TRBJ1-6; a weak D match, TRBD1 (6 bases). The CDR3 consists of 14 residues. Trimming cost V 8 bases and J 5 bases, with 13 bases left between them. Germline-derived CDR1 and CDR2 are SNHLY and FYNNEI. The CDR3 protein is CASPQGSDNSPLHF. CDR3 coding DNA: TGTGCCAGCCCACAGGGTAGTGATAATTCACCCCTCCACTTT.

The genes are TRBV29-1 and TRBJ2-3, with 10 bases aligning to TRBD2. This CDR3 is 16 amino acids long. The ends lost 3 bases at V and 4 bases at J; junction bases unmatched: 10. The V gene's germline CDR1 is SQVTM and CDR2 ANQGSEA. DNA of the CDR3: TGCAGCGTTGAGGGACCGGGACTAGCGATTCCAGATACGCAGTATTTT. Amino acids: CSVEGPGLAIPDTQYF.

The chain has TRBV2 and TRBJ1-2; possibly TRBD1 for D (6 bases). CDR3 length: 15 amino acids. The germline V and J ends were trimmed by 6 bases and 0 bases, with 14 bases remaining between them. CDR1 is SNHLY and CDR2 is FYNNEI in the germline V gene. The CDR3 DNA follows: TGTGCCAGCAGGGGACTCAGGGGCTCTAACTATGGCTACACCTTC. This codes for CASRGLRGSNYGYTF.

The chain couples TRBV15 to TRBJ1-6; no reliable D call. There are 15 residues in the CDR3. CDR1 is LNHNV, CDR2 YYDKDF, per germline (reference sequence). The germline V and J ends were trimmed by 4 bases and 9 bases, with 16 bases remaining between them. The CDR3 bases are TGTGCCACCAGCACTCGCCTAGGACTCAGTTCACCCCTCCACTTT. Translation gives CATSTRLGLSSPLHF.

On this clonotype itself: A read error is possible here, since a much larger clone lies one base away. The rearrangement links TRBV7-9 to TRBJ2-7; tentatively, D is TRBD1 (6 bases). The CDR3 loop spans 16 amino acids. V gave up 8 bases and J gave up 1 base, with 21 bases separating them. Germline V CDR1 and CDR2: SEHNR, FQNEAQ (reference sequence). The CDR3 nucleotides are TGTGCCAGCGGCACTGGGATGGGGGCCCTATCCTACGAGCAGTACTTC. Amino acid sequence: CASGTGMGALSYEQYF.

The rearrangement joins TRBV20-1 to TRBJ1-1, with D unclear. The CDR3 contains 16 residues. Trimming removed 0 bases from V and 3 bases from J, with 17 bases in between. Looked up from germline, CDR1 is DFQATT and CDR2 is SNEGSKA (reference sequence). CDR3 residues: CSARDYRNLRDTEAFF. Here the CDR3 DNA reads TGCAGTGCTAGAGATTATAGGAACCTGCGGGACACTGAAGCTTTCTTT.

This clonotype showed up many times. The chain recombines TRBV10-3 with TRBJ2-7, with D uncertain. The V and J ends lost 6 bases and 1 base respectively, with 16 bases between them. Germline-derived CDR1 and CDR2 are ENHRY and SYGVKD. The CDR3 runs to 15 residues. CDR3 sequence reads: CAISATTTPSYEQYF. In nucleotides, the CDR3 is TGTGCCATCAGCGCTACCACTACACCGTCCTACGAGCAGTACTTC.

This clonotype appeared a few times. The genes are TRBV7-6 and TRBJ2-1; 10 nucleotides align to TRBD2. The length of the CDR3 is 15 residues. The V and J ends lost 1 base and 6 bases, in that order; junction bases with no gene match: 3. Germline V lookup: CDR1 SGHVS, CDR2 FNYEAQ. CDR3 DNA: TGTGCCAGCAGCTTAGAGCCTAGCGGGAGCAATGAGCAGTTCTTC. Translating it yields CASSLEPSGSNEQFF.

For the CDR3, the DNA is TGTGCCAGCAGTGAAGTTGGCTACGGGGGCCGGAACACTGAAGCTTTCTTT. Amino acids: CASSEVGYGGRNTEAFF. This chain links TRBV2 with TRBJ1-1; possibly TRBD1 for D (6 bases). The germline V and J ends were trimmed by 1 base and 1 base, with 16 bases remaining between them. The germline V gene encodes CDR1 SNHLY and CDR2 FYNNEI. The CDR3 is 17 amino acids.

This clonotype was seen only a few times. The chain links TRBV7-2 to TRBJ2-3; D gene unclear. The CDR3 totals 14 residues. Germline CDR1 and CDR2: SGHTA and FQGNSA. V gave up 3 bases and J gave up 2 bases, with 9 bases separating them. In DNA form, the CDR3 reads TGTGCCAGCAGCTTCGCCCGGGTCACAGATACGCAGTATTTT. Its translation is CASSFARVTDTQYF.

This clonotype was seen only a few times. The junction differs from germline at one of its ends, possibly a read error. V gene TRBV9 combines with J gene TRBJ2-7, with D hard to call. CDR1 is SGDLS, CDR2 YYNGEE, per germline. This CDR3 has 13 residues. In DNA, the CDR3 is TGTGCCAGCAGCGTAGCTGCAGGCTACGTGCAGTACTTC. It yields the protein CASSVAAGYVQYF. Looking up the rest from reference TRBV9 and TRBJ2-7 gives the full variable domain: DSGVTQTPKHLITATGQRVTLRCSPRSGDLSVYWYQQSLDQGLQFLIQYYNGEERAKGNILERFSAQQFPDLHSELNLSSLELGDSALYFCASSVAAGYVQYFGPGTRLTVT.

This rearrangement joins TRBV7-2 to TRBJ2-5; no clear D gene. The V gene lost 5 bases and the J gene lost 6 bases, with 16 bases spanning the gap. Per germline, CDR1 SGHTA and CDR2 FQGNSA. The CDR3 totals 14 residues. CDR3 nucleotide sequence: TGTGCCAGCAGCACGCAGTTCGGACCCAAGACCCAGTACTTC. Translating it yields CASSTQFGPKTQYF.